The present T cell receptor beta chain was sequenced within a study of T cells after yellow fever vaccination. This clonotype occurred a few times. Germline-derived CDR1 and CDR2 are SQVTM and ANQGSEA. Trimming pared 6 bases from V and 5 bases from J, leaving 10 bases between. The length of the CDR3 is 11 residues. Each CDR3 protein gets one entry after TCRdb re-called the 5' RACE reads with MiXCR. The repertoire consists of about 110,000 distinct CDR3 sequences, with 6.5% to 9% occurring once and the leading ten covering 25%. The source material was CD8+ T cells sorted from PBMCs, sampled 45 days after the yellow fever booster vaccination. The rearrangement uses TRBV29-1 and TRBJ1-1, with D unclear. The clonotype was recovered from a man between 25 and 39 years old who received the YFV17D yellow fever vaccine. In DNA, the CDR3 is TGCAGCGTGACCATGGGGACTGAAGCTTTCTTT. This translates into CSVTMGTEAFF.